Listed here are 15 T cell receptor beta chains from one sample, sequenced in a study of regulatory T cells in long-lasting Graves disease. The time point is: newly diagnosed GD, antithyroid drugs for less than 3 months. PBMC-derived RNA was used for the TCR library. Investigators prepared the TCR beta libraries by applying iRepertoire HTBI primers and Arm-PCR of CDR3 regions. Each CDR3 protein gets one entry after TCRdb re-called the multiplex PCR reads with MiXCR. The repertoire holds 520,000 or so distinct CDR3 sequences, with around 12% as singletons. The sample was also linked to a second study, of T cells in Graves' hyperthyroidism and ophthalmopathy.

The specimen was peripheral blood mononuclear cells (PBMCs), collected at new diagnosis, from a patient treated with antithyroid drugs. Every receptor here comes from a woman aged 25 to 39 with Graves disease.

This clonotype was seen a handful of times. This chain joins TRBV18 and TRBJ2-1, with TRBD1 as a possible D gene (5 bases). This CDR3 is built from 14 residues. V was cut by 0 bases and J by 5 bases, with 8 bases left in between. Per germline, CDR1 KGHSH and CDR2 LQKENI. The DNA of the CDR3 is TGTGCCAGCTCACCACCAGACAGCAACAATGAGCAGTTCTTC. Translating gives CASSPPDSNNEQFF.

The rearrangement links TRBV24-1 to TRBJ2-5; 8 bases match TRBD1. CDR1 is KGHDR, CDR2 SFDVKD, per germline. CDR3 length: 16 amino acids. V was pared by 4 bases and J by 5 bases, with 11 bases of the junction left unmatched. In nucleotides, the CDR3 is TGTGCCACCAGTGACCCCGTGCAGGGGGCAGGGGAGACCCAGTACTTC. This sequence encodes CATSDPVQGAGETQYF.

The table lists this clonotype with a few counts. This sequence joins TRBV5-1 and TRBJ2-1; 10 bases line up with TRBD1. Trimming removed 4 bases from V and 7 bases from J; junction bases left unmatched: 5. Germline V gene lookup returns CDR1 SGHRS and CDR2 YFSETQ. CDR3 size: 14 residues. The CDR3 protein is CASSARTGGNEQFF. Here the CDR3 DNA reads TGCGCCAGCAGCGCCCGGACAGGGGGAAATGAGCAGTTCTTC.

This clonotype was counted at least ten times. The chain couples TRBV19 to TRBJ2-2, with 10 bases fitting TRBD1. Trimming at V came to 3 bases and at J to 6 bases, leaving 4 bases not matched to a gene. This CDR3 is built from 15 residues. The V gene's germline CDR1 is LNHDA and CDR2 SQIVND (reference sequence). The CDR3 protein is CASSMDRGVSGELFF. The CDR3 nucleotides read TGTGCCAGTAGTATGGACAGGGGGGTATCCGGGGAGCTGTTTTTT.

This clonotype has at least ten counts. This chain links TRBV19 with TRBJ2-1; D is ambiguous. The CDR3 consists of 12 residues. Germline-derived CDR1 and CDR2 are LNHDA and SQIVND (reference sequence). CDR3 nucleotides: TGTGCTCACGACTGGTATGGCAATGAGCAGTTCTTC. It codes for CAHDWYGNEQFF.

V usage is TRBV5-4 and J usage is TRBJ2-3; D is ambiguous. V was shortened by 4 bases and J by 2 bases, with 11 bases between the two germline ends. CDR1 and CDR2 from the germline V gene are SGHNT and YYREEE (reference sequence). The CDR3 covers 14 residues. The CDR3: CASSPLTHTDTQYF. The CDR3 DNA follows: TGTGCCAGCAGCCCGTTGACGCACACAGATACGCAGTATTTT.

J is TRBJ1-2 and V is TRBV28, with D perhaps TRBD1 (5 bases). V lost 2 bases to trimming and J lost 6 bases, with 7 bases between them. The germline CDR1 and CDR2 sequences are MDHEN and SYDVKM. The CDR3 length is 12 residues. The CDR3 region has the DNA TGTGCCAGCAGTTTAGGGGCCCATGGCTACACCTTC. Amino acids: CASSLGAHGYTF.

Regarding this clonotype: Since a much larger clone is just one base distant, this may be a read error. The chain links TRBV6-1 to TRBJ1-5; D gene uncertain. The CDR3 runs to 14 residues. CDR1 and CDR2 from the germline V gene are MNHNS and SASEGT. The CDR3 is CASGQISRNQPRHF. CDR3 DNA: TGTGCCAGTGGGCAGATCTCACGGAATCAGCCCCGGCATTTT.

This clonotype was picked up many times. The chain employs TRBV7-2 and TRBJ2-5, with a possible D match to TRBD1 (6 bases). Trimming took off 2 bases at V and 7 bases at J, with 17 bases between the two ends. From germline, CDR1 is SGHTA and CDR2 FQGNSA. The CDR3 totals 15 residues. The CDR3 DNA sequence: TGTGCCAGCAGCTTATTGACGAACAGGGTTCGGACCCAGTACTTC. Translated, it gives CASSLLTNRVRTQYF.

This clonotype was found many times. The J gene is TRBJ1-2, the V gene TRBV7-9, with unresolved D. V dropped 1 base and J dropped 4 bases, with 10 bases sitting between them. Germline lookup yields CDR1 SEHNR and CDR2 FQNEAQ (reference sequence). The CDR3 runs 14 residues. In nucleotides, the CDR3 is TGTGCCAGCAGCTTAGTCCCCTCTAGCTATGGCTACACCTTC. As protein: CASSLVPSSYGYTF.

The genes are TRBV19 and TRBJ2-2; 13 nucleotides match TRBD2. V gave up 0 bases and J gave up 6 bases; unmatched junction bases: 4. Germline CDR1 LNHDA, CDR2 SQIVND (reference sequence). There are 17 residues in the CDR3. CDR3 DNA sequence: TGTGCCAGTAGTATAGATCCACTAGCGGGAGGGTCCGGGGAGCTGTTTTTT. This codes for CASSIDPLAGGSGELFF.

The CDR3 nucleotides are TGCGCCAGCAGCCACCCTCCCGGACATCCAAGGGGGGAGCCCCAGCATTTT. It encodes CASSHPPGHPRGEPQHF. The V call is TRBV4-1, the J call TRBJ1-5; a weak D match, TRBD1 (6 bases). The CDR3 is 17 amino acids. Between the trimmed V and J ends, which lost 3 bases and 8 bases, there was a span of 23 bases. Germline lookup yields CDR1 MGHRA and CDR2 YSYEKL.

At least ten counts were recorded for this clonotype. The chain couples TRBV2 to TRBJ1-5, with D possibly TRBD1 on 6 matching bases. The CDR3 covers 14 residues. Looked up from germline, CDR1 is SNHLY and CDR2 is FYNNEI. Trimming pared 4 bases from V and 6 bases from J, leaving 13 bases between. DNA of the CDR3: TGTGCCAGCAGTGTAGCACAGGGTGGTCAGCCCCAGCATTTT. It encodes CASSVAQGGQPQHF.

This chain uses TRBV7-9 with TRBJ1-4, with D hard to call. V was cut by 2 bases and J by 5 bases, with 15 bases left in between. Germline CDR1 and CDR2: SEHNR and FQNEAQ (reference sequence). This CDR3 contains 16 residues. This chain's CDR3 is CASSLTHLGYNEKLFF. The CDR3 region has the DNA TGTGCCAGCAGCTTAACCCATTTGGGTTACAATGAAAAACTGTTTTTT.

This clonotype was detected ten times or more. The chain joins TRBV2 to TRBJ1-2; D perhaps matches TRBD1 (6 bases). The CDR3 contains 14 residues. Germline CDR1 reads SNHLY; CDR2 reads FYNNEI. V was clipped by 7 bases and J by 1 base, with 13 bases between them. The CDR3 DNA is TGTGCCAGCATCCGTCGGGGGCTTAACTATGGCTACACCTTC. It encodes CASIRRGLNYGYTF.